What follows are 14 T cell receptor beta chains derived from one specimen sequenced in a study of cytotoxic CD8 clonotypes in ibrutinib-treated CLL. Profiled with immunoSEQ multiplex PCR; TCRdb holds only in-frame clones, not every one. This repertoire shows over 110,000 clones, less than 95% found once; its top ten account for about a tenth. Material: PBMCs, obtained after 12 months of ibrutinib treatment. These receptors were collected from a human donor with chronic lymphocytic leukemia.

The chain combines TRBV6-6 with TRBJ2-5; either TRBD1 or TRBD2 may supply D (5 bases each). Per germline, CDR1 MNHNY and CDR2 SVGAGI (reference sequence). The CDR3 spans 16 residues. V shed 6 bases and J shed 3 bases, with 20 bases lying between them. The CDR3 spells CASSPGTKKSKETQYF. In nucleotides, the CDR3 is TGTGCCAGCAGCCCCGGGACCAAAAAATCGAAAGAGACCCAGTACTTC.

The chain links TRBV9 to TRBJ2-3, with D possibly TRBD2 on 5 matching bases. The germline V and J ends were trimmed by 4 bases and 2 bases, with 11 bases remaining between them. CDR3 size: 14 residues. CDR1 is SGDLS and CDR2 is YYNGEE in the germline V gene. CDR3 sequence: CASSRRDYTDTQYF. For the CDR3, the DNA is TGTGCCAGCAGCCGTCGAGACTACACAGATACGCAGTATTTT.

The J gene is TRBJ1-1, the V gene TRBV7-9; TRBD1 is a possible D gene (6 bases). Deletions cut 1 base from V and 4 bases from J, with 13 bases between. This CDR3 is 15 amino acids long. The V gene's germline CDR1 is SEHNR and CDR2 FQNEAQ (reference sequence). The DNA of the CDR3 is TGTGCCAGCAGCTTAGTTGGGGGCGCGGGCACTGAAGCTTTCTTT. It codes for CASSLVGGAGTEAFF.

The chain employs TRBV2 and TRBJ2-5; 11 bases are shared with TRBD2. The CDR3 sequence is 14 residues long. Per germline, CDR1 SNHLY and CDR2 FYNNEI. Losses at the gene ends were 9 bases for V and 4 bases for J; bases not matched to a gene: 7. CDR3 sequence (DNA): TGTGCCAGTTCGGTAGCGGGAGGGCCAGAGACCCAGTACTTC. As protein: CASSVAGGPETQYF. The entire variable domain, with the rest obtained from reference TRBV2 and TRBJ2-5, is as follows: EPEVTQTPSHQVTQMGQEVILRCVPISNHLYFYWYRQILGQKVEFLVSFYNNEISEKSEIFDDQFSVERPDGSNFTLKIRSTKLEDSAMYFCASSVAGGPETQYFGPGTRLLVL.

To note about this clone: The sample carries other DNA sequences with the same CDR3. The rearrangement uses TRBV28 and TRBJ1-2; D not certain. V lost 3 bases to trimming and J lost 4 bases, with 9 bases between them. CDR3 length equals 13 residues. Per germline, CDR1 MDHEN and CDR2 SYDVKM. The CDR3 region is CASSLGGSYGYTF. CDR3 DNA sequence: TGTGCCAGCAGTTTGGGCGGATCCTATGGCTACACCTTC.

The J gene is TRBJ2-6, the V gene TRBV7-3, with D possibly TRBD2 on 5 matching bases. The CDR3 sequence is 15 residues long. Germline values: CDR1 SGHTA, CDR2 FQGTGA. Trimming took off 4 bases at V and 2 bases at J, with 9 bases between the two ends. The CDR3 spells CASSSFGTGANVLTF. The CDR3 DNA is TGTGCCAGCAGCTCGTTCGGGACTGGGGCCAACGTCCTGACTTTC.

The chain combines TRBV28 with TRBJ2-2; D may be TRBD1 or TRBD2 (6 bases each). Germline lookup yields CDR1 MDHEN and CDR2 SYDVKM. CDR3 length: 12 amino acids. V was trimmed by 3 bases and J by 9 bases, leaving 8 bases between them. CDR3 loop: CASSFGGRELFF. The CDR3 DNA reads TGTGCCAGCAGTTTCGGGGGCCGGGAGCTGTTTTTT.

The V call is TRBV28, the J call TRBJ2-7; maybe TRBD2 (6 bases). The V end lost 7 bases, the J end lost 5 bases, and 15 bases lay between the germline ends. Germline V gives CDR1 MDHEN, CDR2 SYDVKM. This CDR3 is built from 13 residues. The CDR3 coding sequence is TGTGCCAGCACCACGGGGTGGGAGGACGAGCAGTACTTC. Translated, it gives CASTTGWEDEQYF.

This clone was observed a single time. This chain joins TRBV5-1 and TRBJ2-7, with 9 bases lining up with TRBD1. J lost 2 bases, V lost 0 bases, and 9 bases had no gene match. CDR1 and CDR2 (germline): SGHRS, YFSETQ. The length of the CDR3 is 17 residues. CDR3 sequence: CASSLATSGQGPYEQYF. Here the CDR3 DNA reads TGCGCCAGCAGCTTGGCCACGTCGGGACAGGGTCCCTACGAGCAGTACTTC.

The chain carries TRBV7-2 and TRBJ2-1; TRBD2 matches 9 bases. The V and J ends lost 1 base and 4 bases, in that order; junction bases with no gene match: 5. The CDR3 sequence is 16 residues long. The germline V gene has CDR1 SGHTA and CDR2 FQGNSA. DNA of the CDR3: TGTGCCAGCAGCTTAGAAGGTAGCGGGAGATACAATGAGCAGTTCTTC. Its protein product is CASSLEGSGRYNEQFF.

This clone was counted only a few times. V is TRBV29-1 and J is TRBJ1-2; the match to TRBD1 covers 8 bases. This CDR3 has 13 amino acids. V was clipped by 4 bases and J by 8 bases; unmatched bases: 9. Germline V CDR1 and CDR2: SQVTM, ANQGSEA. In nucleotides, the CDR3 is TGCAGCGTTGCCCAAAGACAGGGGATAGGCTACACCTTC. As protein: CSVAQRQGIGYTF.

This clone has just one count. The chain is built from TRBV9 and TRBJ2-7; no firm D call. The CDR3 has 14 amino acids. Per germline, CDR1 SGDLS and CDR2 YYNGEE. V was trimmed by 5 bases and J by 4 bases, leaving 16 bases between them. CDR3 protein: CASRRTRYTYEQYF. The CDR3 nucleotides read TGTGCCAGCAGAAGGACCAGATATACGTACGAGCAGTACTTC.

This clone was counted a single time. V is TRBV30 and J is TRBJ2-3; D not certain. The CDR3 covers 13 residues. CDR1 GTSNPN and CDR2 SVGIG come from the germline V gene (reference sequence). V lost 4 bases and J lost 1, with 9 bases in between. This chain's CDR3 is CAWMRVGTDTQYF. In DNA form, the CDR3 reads TGTGCCTGGATGCGAGTAGGCACAGATACGCAGTATTTT.

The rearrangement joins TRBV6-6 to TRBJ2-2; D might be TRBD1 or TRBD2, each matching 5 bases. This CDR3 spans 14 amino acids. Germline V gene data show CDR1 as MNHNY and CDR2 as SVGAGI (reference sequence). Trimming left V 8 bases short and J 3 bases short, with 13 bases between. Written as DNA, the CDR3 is TGTGCCAGCGTCAGACAGAGGGACACCGGGGAGCTGTTTTTT. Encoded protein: CASVRQRDTGELFF.